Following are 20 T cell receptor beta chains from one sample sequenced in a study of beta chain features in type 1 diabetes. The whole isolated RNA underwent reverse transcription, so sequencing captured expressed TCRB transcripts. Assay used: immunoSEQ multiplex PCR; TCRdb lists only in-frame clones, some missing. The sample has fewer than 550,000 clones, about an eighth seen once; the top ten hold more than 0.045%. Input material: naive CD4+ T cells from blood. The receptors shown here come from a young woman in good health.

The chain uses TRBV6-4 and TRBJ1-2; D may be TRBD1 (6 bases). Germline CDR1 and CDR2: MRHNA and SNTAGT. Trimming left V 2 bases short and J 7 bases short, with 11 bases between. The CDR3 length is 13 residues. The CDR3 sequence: CASSDLGQRGYTF. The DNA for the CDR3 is TGTGCCAGCAGTGACCTAGGACAGCGTGGCTACACCTTC.

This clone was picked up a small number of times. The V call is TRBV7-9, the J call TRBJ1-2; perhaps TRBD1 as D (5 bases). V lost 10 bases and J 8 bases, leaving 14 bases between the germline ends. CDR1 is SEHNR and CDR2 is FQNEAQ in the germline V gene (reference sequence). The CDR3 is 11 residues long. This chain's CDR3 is CATTGGGGYTF. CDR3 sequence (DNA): TGTGCCACCACCGGCGGGGGAGGCTACACCTTC.

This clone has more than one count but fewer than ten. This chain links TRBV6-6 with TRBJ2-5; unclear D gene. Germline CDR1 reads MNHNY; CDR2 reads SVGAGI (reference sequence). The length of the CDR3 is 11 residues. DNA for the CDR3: TGTGTAGTCAGATATCAAGAGACCCAGTACTTC. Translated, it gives CVVRYQETQYF.

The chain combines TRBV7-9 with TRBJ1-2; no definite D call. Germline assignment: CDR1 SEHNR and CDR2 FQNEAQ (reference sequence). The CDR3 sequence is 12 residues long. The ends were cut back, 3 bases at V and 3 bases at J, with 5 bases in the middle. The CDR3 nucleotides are TGTGCCAGCAGCTTGTCCGACTATGGCTACACCTTC. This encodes CASSLSDYGYTF.

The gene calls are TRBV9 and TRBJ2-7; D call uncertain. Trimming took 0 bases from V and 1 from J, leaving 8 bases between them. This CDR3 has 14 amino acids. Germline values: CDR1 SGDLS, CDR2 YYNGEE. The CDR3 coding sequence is TGTGCCAGCAGCGTAGGTACCCATTCCTACGAGCAGTACTTC. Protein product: CASSVGTHSYEQYF. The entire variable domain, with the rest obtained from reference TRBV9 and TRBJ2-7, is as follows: DSGVTQTPKHLITATGQRVTLRCSPRSGDLSVYWYQQSLDQGLQFLIQYYNGEERAKGNILERFSAQQFPDLHSELNLSSLELGDSALYFCASSVGTHSYEQYFGPGTRLTVT.

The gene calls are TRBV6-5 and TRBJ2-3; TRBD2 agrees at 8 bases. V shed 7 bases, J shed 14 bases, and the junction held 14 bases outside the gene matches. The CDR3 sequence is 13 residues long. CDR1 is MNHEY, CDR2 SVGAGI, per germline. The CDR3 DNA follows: TGTGCCAGCACCGGGCCAGGGCGGGAGGACCCGTATTTT. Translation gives CASTGPGREDPYF.

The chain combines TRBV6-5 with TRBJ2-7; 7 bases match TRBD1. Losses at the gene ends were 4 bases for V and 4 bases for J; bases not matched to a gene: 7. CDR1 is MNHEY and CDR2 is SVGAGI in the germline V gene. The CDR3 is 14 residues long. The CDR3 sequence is CASSSGTADYEQYV. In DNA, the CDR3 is TGTGCCAGCAGTTCCGGGACAGCCGATTACGAGCAGTACGTC.

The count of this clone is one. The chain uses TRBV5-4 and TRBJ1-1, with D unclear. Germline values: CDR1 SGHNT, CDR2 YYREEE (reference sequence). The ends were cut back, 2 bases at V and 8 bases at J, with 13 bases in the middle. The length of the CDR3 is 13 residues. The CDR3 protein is CASSFGARNEAFF. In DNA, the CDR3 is TGTGCCAGCAGCTTCGGAGCCAGAAACGAAGCTTTCTTT.

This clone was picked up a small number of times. CDR3 in amino acids: CASSPVRGKQYF. CDR3 DNA sequence: TGTGCCAGCAGCCCCGTGAGGGGGAAGCAGTACTTC. This chain joins TRBV14 and TRBJ2-7; D may be TRBD1 (6 bases). V gave up 4 bases and J gave up 8 bases, with 12 bases separating them. This CDR3 spans 12 amino acids. Germline lookup yields CDR1 SGHDN and CDR2 FVKESK.

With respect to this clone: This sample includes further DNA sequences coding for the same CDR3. Here the CDR3 DNA reads TGTGCCAGCAGCTCCGGACTAGCGGGGGCGGATACGCAGTATTTT. It encodes CASSSGLAGADTQYF. The chain joins TRBV7-2 to TRBJ2-3, with 13 nucleotides matching TRBD2. J was trimmed by 6 bases and V by 4 bases; bases with no gene match: 4. The CDR3 is 15 amino acids. CDR1 SGHTA and CDR2 FQGNSA come from the germline V gene.

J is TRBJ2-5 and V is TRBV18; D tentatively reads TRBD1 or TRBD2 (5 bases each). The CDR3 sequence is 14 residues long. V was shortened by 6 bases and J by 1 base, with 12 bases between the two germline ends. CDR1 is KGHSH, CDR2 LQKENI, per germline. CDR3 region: CASSGRFVQETQYF. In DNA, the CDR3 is TGTGCCAGCTCGGGACGGTTCGTCCAAGAGACCCAGTACTTC. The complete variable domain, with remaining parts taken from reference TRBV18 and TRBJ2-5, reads NAGVMQNPRHLVRRRGQEARLRCSPMKGHSHVYWYRQLPEEGLKFMVYLQKENIIDESGMPKERFSAEFPKEGPSILRIQQVVRGDSAAYFCASSGRFVQETQYFGPGTRLLVL.

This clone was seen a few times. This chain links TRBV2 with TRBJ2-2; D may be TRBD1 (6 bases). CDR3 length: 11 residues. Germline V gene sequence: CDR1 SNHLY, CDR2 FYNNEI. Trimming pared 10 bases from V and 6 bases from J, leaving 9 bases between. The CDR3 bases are TGTGCCATCGGGACATCCGGGGAGCTGTTTTTT. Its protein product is CAIGTSGELFF.

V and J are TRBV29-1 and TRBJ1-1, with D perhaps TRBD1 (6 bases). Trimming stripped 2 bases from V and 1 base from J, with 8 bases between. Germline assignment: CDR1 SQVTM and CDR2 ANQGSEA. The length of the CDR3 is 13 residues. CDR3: CSVEKQGNTEAFF. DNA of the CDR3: TGCAGCGTTGAAAAACAGGGGAACACTGAAGCTTTCTTT. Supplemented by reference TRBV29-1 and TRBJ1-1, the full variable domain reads SAVISQKPSRDICQRGTSLTIQCQVDSQVTMMFWYRQQPGQSLTLIATANQGSEATYESGFVIDKFPISRPNLTFSTLTVSNMSPEDSSIYLCSVEKQGNTEAFFGQGTRLTVV.

The CDR3 region is CSVDPRGKSHTEAFF. As DNA, the CDR3 is TGCAGCGTTGATCCCCGGGGGAAGAGTCACACTGAAGCTTTCTTT. The chain recombines TRBV29-1 with TRBJ1-1, with a possible D match to TRBD1 (5 bases). The CDR3 runs 15 residues. Germline lookup yields CDR1 SQVTM and CDR2 ANQGSEA. Trimming pared 3 bases from V and 3 bases from J, leaving 17 bases between.

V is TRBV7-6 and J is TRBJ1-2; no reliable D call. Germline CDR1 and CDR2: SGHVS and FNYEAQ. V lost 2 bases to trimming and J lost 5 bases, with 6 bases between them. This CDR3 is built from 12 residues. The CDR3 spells CASSLQGYGYTF. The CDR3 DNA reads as TGTGCCAGCAGCTTACAAGGGTATGGCTACACCTTC.

CDR3 sequence reads: CAWSGVLGYTF. The CDR3 region has the DNA TGTGCCTGGAGTGGTGTCCTTGGCTACACCTTC. This chain uses TRBV30 with TRBJ1-2; D unresolved. The germline CDR1 and CDR2 sequences are GTSNPN and SVGIG (reference sequence). Trimming stripped 1 base from V and 7 bases from J, with 7 bases between. This CDR3 spans 11 amino acids.

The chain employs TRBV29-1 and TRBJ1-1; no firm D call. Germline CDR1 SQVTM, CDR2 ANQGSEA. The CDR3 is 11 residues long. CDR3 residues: CTASRNTEAFF. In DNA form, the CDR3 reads TGCACCGCCTCTCGGAACACTGAAGCTTTCTTT.

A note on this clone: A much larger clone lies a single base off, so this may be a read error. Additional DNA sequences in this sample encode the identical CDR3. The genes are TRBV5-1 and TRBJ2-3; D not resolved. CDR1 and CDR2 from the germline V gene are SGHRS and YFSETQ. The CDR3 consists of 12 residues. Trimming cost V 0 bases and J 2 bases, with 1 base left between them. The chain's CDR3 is CASSLVTDTQYF. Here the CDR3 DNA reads TGCGCCAGCAGCTTGGTCACAGATACGCAGTATTTT.

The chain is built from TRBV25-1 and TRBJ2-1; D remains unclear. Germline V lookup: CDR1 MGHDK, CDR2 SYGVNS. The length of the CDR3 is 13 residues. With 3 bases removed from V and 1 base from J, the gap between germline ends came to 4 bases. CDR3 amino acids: CASSDPSYNEQFF. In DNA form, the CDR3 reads TGTGCCAGCAGTGACCCGTCCTACAATGAGCAGTTCTTC.

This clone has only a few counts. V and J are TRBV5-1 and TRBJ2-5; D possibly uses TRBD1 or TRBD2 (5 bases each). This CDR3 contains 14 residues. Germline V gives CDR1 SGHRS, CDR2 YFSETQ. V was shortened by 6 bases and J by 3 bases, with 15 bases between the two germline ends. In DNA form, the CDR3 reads TGCGCCAGCACCGCATCGGGGCCTAAAGAGACCCAGTACTTC. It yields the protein CASTASGPKETQYF.